These 11 T cell receptor beta chains share one sample of origin, sequenced in a study of cytomegalovirus exposure and HLA in healthy donors. The table came from immunoSEQ multiplex PCR; TCRdb's copy has only in-frame clones and leaves some out. The data contain approximately 170,000 clones, just under 85% of them seen just once; the ten biggest clones take up approximately 2%. Sample: PBMCs. The receptors were gathered from a man aged 25-45 years in good health and CMV-seropositive.

The chain is built from TRBV5-6 and TRBJ2-5; possible D gene TRBD1, 5 bases. The J call may not be correct, given that the DNA end is closer to TRBJ2-7. CDR3 length: 14 residues. Germline V lookup: CDR1 SGHDT, CDR2 YYEEEE. The CDR3 here is CASSLFQGPYEQYF. The DNA for the CDR3 is TGTGCCAGCAGCTTGTTTCAGGGCCCCTACGAGCAGTACTTC.

In DNA form, the CDR3 reads TGCGCCAGCAGCCATACAAGGGGACAAATAACAGCTTTCTTT. Protein sequence: CASSHTRGQITAFF. J is TRBJ1-1 and V is TRBV4-3; D is perhaps TRBD1 (6 bases). This CDR3 has 14 residues. CDR1 and CDR2 from the germline V gene are LGHNA and YSLEER. Between the trimmed V and J ends, which lost 3 bases and 10 bases, there was a span of 18 bases.

The V and J genes are TRBV6-5 and TRBJ1-2; no firm D call. The CDR3 totals 13 residues. Germline V gene lookup returns CDR1 MNHEY and CDR2 SVGAGI. Deletions cut 6 bases from V and 4 bases from J, with 12 bases between. CDR3 sequence: CASSLDVLYGYTF. In DNA, the CDR3 is TGTGCCAGCAGCCTAGACGTACTCTATGGCTACACCTTC.

V gene TRBV11-2 combines with J gene TRBJ2-3; 8 positions match TRBD2. With V trimmed by 7 bases and J by 10 bases, 13 bases remained unmatched. This CDR3 comprises 14 residues. Germline CDR1 is SGHAT and CDR2 is FQNNGV. CDR3 in DNA: TGTGCCAGCAAGCGGGGGACTTTCATTGATCCGCAGTATTTT. As protein: CASKRGTFIDPQYF.

The chain joins TRBV4-3 to TRBJ1-1; the D gene is possibly TRBD1 (5 bases). Per the germline V gene, CDR1 is LGHNA and CDR2 is YSLEER. The V and J ends lost 2 bases and 1 base respectively, with 8 bases between them. The length of the CDR3 is 14 residues. The CDR3 nucleotides read TGCGCCAGCAGCCAATTACAGGAGAACACTGAAGCTTTCTTT. It codes for CASSQLQENTEAFF.

This clone came up once. The genes are TRBV19 and TRBJ2-7; possibly TRBD1 for D (5 bases). V lost 5 bases and J lost 5, with 16 bases in between. Germline V CDR1 and CDR2: LNHDA, SQIVND (reference sequence). This CDR3 has 14 residues. The CDR3 DNA reads TGTGCCAGTAGTTCGTGGCAGGGTTCCGACGAGCAGTACTTC. It is translated as CASSSWQGSDEQYF.

V and J are TRBV18 and TRBJ2-2; weak D call: TRBD2 (6 bases). The CDR3 totals 13 residues. CDR1 is KGHSH, CDR2 LQKENI, per germline. The CDR3 DNA reads TGTGCTAGCGGAGTGCCCAGCACCGGGGAGCTGTTTTTT. Its translation is CASGVPSTGELFF.

The rearrangement joins TRBV18 to TRBJ2-2; a possible D gene is TRBD1 (5 bases). The length of the CDR3 is 15 residues. Germline-derived CDR1 and CDR2 are KGHSH and LQKENI. The V end lost 4 bases, the J end lost 3 bases, and 12 bases lay between the germline ends. The CDR3 is CASSRVRVDTGELFF. CDR3 in DNA: TGTGCCAGCTCACGCGTCAGGGTTGACACCGGGGAGCTGTTTTTT.

The rearrangement uses TRBV7-9 and TRBJ1-3; D is undetermined. The CDR3 consists of 11 residues. CDR1 is SEHNR, CDR2 FQNEAQ, per germline (reference sequence). Trimming shortened V by 4 bases and J by 10 bases, and 8 bases separated the two germline ends. The CDR3 loop is CASSSLATIYF. The DNA for the CDR3 is TGTGCCAGCAGCTCCCTCGCGACCATATATTTT.

This chain joins TRBV5-1 and TRBJ2-3, with 8 nucleotides matching TRBD2. The length of the CDR3 is 14 residues. Germline trimming cut 1 base from V and 6 bases from J; bases unmatched to any gene: 4. The V gene's germline CDR1 is SGHRS and CDR2 YFSETQ. CDR3 sequence (DNA): TGCGCCAGCAGCTTGCCCGGGGGGGAGGATACGCAGTATTTT. Its protein is CASSLPGGEDTQYF.

This chain connects TRBV4-1 to TRBJ2-3; D remains ambiguous. The CDR3 is 14 amino acids. V lost 7 bases and J lost 0, with 11 bases in between. Germline lookup yields CDR1 MGHRA and CDR2 YSYEKL. CDR3 sequence (DNA): TGCGCCAGCAAGGCGGAATCTAGCACAGATACGCAGTATTTT. Residues: CASKAESSTDTQYF.